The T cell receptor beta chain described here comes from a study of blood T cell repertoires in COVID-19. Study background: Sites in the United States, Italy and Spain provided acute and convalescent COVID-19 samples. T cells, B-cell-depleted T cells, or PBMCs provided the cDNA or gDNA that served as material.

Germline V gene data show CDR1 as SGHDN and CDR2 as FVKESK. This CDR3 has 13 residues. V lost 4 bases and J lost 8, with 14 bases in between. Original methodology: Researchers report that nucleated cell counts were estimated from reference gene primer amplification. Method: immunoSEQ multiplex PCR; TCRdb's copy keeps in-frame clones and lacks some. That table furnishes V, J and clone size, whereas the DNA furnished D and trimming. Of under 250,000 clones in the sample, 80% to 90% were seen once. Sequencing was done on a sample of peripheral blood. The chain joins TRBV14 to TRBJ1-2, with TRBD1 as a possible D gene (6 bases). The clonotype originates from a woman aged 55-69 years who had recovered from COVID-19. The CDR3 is CASSRDTFSGYTF. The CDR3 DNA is TGTGCCAGCAGCCGGGACACTTTTTCGGGCTACACCTTC.